The next 32 T cell receptor beta chains were all read from a single sample in a study of Ad26.COV2.S vaccination and SARS-CoV-2 variants. Treatment specified: about 20 received Ad26.COV2.S at low or high dose, single or two shots; roughly five received placebo; per-sample allocation not given. Sampling took place 63 days after the first vaccine or placebo injection. Some clones are missing from TCRdb's copy, which holds only in-frame ones; the method was immunoSEQ multiplex PCR. This table holds some 340,000 clones, about 86% found once. Specimen: peripheral blood, collected in a trial of Ad26.COV2.S vaccine versus placebo. The receptors were sampled from a person aged 18-65 years who received the Ad26.COV2.S COVID-19 vaccine or a placebo.

Here the CDR3 DNA reads TGTGCCAGTGCGACTAGCGCCCCAGATACGCAGTATTTT. The encoded protein is CASATSAPDTQYF. This rearrangement joins TRBV19 to TRBJ2-3; 8 nucleotides align to TRBD2. V trimming: 8 bases; J trimming: 4 bases; junction bases outside the gene matches: 5. CDR1 and CDR2 from the germline V gene are LNHDA and SQIVND (reference sequence). The CDR3 extends over 13 amino acids. The full variable domain, completed using reference TRBV19 and TRBJ2-3, is DGGITQSPKYLFRKEGQNVTLSCEQNLNHDAMYWYRQDPGQGLRLIYYSQIVNDFQKGDIAEGYSVSREKKESFPLTVTSAQKNPTAFYLCASATSAPDTQYFGPGTRLTVL.

This sequence joins TRBV6-5 and TRBJ2-7; D call uncertain. Trimming pared 7 bases from V and 0 bases from J, leaving 13 bases between. The CDR3 runs to 14 residues. Per germline, CDR1 MNHEY and CDR2 SVGAGI. CDR3 nucleotide sequence: TGTGCCAGCATGGCGTTGGACCTCTCCTACGAGCAGTACTTC. Its protein is CASMALDLSYEQYF.

This clone was counted a few times. The rearrangement joins TRBV1 to TRBJ2-5; the D segment call TRBD2 is taken from the table without a DNA check. TRBV1 is an annotated pseudogene. The CDR3 totals 16 residues. CDR3 in amino acids: CTSSQPRDSRLETQYF. The CDR3, as DNA: TGCACCAGCAGCCAACCCCGGGACTCCCGTCTGGAGACCCAGTACTTC.

This clone was seen more than once but under ten times. J is TRBJ1-1 and V is TRBV11-2; the D gene is possibly TRBD1 (6 bases). The CDR3 length is 13 residues. The germline V and J ends were trimmed by 3 bases and 5 bases, with 10 bases remaining between them. CDR1 SGHAT and CDR2 FQNNGV come from the germline V gene. In DNA, the CDR3 is TGTGCCAGCAGCTTGGGGGCGCAGACTGAAGCTTTCTTT. Residues: CASSLGAQTEAFF.

The V and J genes are TRBV30 and TRBJ1-2; D is perhaps TRBD1 (6 bases). The CDR3 spans 13 residues. With 2 bases removed from V and 4 bases from J, the gap between germline ends came to 11 bases. Germline V gives CDR1 GTSNPN, CDR2 SVGIG (reference sequence). The DNA of the CDR3 is TGTGCCTGGAGTTTGGGCAGGGGCTATGGCTACACCTTC. It encodes CAWSLGRGYGYTF.

The rearrangement links TRBV6-6 to TRBJ2-7; D is unclear. CDR1 and CDR2 from the germline V gene are MNHNY and SVGAGI (reference sequence). CDR3 length equals 11 residues. Trimming pared 5 bases from V and 4 bases from J, leaving 6 bases between. CDR3: CASSEDYEQYF. Here the CDR3 DNA reads TGTGCCAGCAGTGAGGATTACGAGCAGTACTTC.

The rearrangement uses TRBV6-2 or TRBV6-3 and TRBJ2-7; perhaps TRBD1 as D (6 bases). Germline V CDR1 and CDR2: MNHEY, SVGEGT. The CDR3 has 19 residues. V shed 2 bases and J shed 2 bases, with 25 bases lying between them. CDR3 DNA: TGTGCCAGCAGTTACCCCACTCGGAGCGCCAGGGGTGGGACCTACGAGCAGTACTTC. Protein sequence: CASSYPTRSARGGTYEQYF.

CDR3 in DNA: TGTGCCAGCAGCCTGGGGGGGGCAGCCCTCCACTTT. Residues: CASSLGGAALHF. This sequence joins TRBV7-2 and TRBJ1-6; weak D call: TRBD1 (6 bases). The V gene's germline CDR1 is SGHTA and CDR2 FQGNSA. The V gene lost 5 bases and the J gene lost 14 bases, with 13 bases spanning the gap. This CDR3 is 12 amino acids long.

This clone was found a few times. This chain's CDR3 is CSASRVISYEQYF. CDR3 DNA sequence: TGCAGTGCTAGTCGTGTTATCTCCTACGAGCAGTACTTC. The chain recombines TRBV20-1 with TRBJ2-7; no clear D. CDR3 length: 13 amino acids. The V gene's germline CDR1 is DFQATT and CDR2 SNEGSKA (reference sequence). V was cut by 3 bases and J by 0 bases, with 9 bases left in between.

The V and J genes are TRBV30 and TRBJ1-3; the D is unclear. The CDR3 is made up of 15 amino acids. The germline V gene has CDR1 GTSNPN and CDR2 SVGIG (reference sequence). Trimming took off 1 base at V and 0 bases at J, with 10 bases between the two ends. CDR3 nucleotide sequence: TGTGCCTGGAGTGCCGGCCCTCTCTCTGGAAACACCATATATTTT. It translates to CAWSAGPLSGNTIYF.

In regard to this clone: Other DNA sequences in this sample translate to the same CDR3. This chain uses TRBV19 with TRBJ1-6, with D perhaps matching TRBD1 (6 bases). The CDR3 runs 14 residues. Germline V gives CDR1 LNHDA, CDR2 SQIVND (reference sequence). V lost 4 bases and J 5 bases, leaving 9 bases between the germline ends. DNA for the CDR3: TGTGCCAGTAGTACGGGACAAAATAATTCACCCCTCCACTTT. Amino acid sequence: CASSTGQNNSPLHF.

This chain links TRBV5-6 with TRBJ1-5; 8 bases line up with TRBD1. The V gene's germline CDR1 is SGHDT and CDR2 YYEEEE. The CDR3 extends over 15 amino acids. The trim removed 4 bases at V and 5 bases at J, leaving 8 bases unmatched. The CDR3 reads CASSIRTGPHQPQHF. The CDR3 region has the DNA TGTGCCAGCAGCATCCGGACAGGGCCTCATCAGCCCCAGCATTTT.

This chain uses TRBV18 with TRBJ1-1, with 9 bases fitting TRBD1. Germline CDR1 is KGHSH and CDR2 is LQKENI. The CDR3 length is 16 residues. The J segment lost 7 bases and the V segment lost 1 base, leaving 10 bases of the junction unmatched. The chain's CDR3 is CASSPQAGQGWGEAFF. The CDR3 nucleotides read TGTGCCAGCTCACCACAGGCGGGACAGGGTTGGGGTGAAGCTTTCTTT.

This clone was detected once. The CDR3 here is CASSLSDRGYGYTF. CDR3 bases: TGTGCCAGCAGCTTATCCGACAGGGGCTATGGCTACACCTTC. The chain joins TRBV7-9 to TRBJ1-2; 8 nucleotides match TRBD1. V trimming: 2 bases; J trimming: 4 bases; junction bases outside the gene matches: 3. The CDR3 is 14 residues long. Per the germline V gene, CDR1 is SEHNR and CDR2 is FQNEAQ (reference sequence).

The chain employs TRBV7-9 and TRBJ1-2, with TRBD1 identical over 7 bases. Germline CDR1 and CDR2: SEHNR and FQNEAQ (reference sequence). This CDR3 is 15 amino acids long. The V and J ends lost 2 bases and 3 bases, in that order; junction bases with no gene match: 6. CDR3 bases: TGTGCCAGCAGCTTAAGCGCAGGGGGGGACTATGGCTACACCTTC. This gives the protein CASSLSAGGDYGYTF.

This clone came up once. This rearrangement joins TRBV10-3 to TRBJ2-5; no firm D call. This CDR3 comprises 12 residues. Germline assignment: CDR1 ENHRY and CDR2 SYGVKD. Trimming pared 2 bases from V and 3 bases from J, leaving 4 bases between. The CDR3 DNA reads TGTGCCATCAGTGAGCAGGAAGAGACCCAGTACTTC. It yields the protein CAISEQEETQYF.

This chain joins TRBV2 and TRBJ1-1, with 7 bases fitting TRBD1. The germline V gene encodes CDR1 SNHLY and CDR2 FYNNEI. The CDR3 totals 13 residues. The ends lost 7 bases at V and 3 bases at J; junction bases unmatched: 5. CDR3 amino acids: CASKGAEDTEAFF. As DNA, the CDR3 is TGTGCCAGCAAGGGGGCTGAGGACACTGAAGCTTTCTTT. The full variable domain, completed using reference TRBV2 and TRBJ1-1, is EPEVTQTPSHQVTQMGQEVILRCVPISNHLYFYWYRQILGQKVEFLVSFYNNEISEKSEIFDDQFSVERPDGSNFTLKIRSTKLEDSAMYFCASKGAEDTEAFFGQGTRLTVV.

This chain connects TRBV6-1 to TRBJ1-6, with unresolved D. Germline V gives CDR1 MNHNS, CDR2 SASEGT. The CDR3 totals 15 residues. The V end was cut by 2 bases, the J end by 13 bases, with 18 bases between. The DNA of the CDR3 is TGTGCCAGCAGTGAATTCCTCAGGAACCGGGAGCCCCTCCACTTT. Translating it yields CASSEFLRNREPLHF.

This rearrangement joins TRBV6-4 to TRBJ2-3, with TRBD2 identical over 9 bases. Trimming took 0 bases from V and 2 from J; bases not matched to a gene: 3. From germline, CDR1 is MRHNA and CDR2 SNTAGT. The CDR3 loop spans 16 amino acids. CDR3 nucleotides: TGTGCCAGCAGTGACTCGGCGGGGGGGACCACAGATACGCAGTATTTT. It yields the protein CASSDSAGGTTDTQYF.

The chain has TRBV4-3 and TRBJ1-2; 7 bases are a match to TRBD1. The CDR3 runs 15 residues. Unmatched junction bases numbered 6, after V lost 0 bases and J lost 5 bases. CDR1 and CDR2 (germline): LGHNA, YSLEER. The CDR3, as DNA: TGCGCCAGCAGCCAAGATAGGGCAGGGGGTTATGGCTACACCTTC. Protein product: CASSQDRAGGYGYTF.

This rearrangement joins TRBV27 to TRBJ2-1; tentative D call: TRBD1 (6 bases). V was shortened by 5 bases and J by 2 bases, with 7 bases between the two germline ends. Germline CDR1 is MNHEY and CDR2 is SMNVEV (reference sequence). The CDR3 extends over 13 amino acids. The CDR3 here is CASSTGTYNEQFF. The CDR3 DNA sequence: TGTGCCAGCAGTACAGGGACCTACAATGAGCAGTTCTTC.

The rearrangement links TRBV27 to TRBJ1-2, with D uncertain. Germline CDR1 reads MNHEY; CDR2 reads SMNVEV (reference sequence). Trimming left V 3 bases short and J 0 bases short, with 5 bases between. This CDR3 is built from 13 residues. This CDR3 is CASSFVPNYGYTF. CDR3 sequence (DNA): TGTGCCAGCAGTTTCGTCCCTAACTATGGCTACACCTTC.

This chain links TRBV12-3 or TRBV12-4 with TRBJ1-5; D is ambiguous. V was cut by 3 bases and J by 4 bases, with 4 bases left in between. This CDR3 region has 12 residues. The CDR3 DNA reads TGTGCCAGCAGTTTCAGTAATCAGCCCCAGCATTTT. Translation gives CASSFSNQPQHF.

This CDR3 is CASSQSTSTQYF. The CDR3 DNA reads as TGCGCCAGCAGCCAGAGCACTAGCACGCAGTATTTT. V gene TRBV4-3 combines with J gene TRBJ2-3; D may be TRBD2 (6 bases). V lost 3 bases, J lost 9 bases, and 10 bases lay in between. CDR3 length equals 12 residues. Looked up from germline, CDR1 is LGHNA and CDR2 is YSLEER.

The V and J genes are TRBV3-1 (or the pseudogene TRBV3-2) and TRBJ1-5; TRBD1 matches at 7 bases. CDR1 is LGHDT and CDR2 is YNNKEL in the germline V gene (reference sequence). The CDR3 extends over 17 amino acids. V lost 6 bases to trimming and J lost 2 bases; unmatched junction nucleotides: 13. The CDR3 nucleotides read TGTGCCAGCAGGCGGCGACAGGGTGAAAGGGGCAATCAGCCCCAGCATTTT. This translates into CASRRRQGERGNQPQHF.

The CDR3 region has the DNA TGTGCCAGCAGCCAAGAAACAGGGGGCAGGCAAGGCTACACCTTC. Protein sequence: CASSQETGGRQGYTF. V and J are TRBV4-2 and TRBJ1-2; TRBD1 matches at 9 bases. Germline CDR1 is LGHNA and CDR2 is YNFKEQ. This CDR3 is 15 amino acids long. The V gene end was trimmed by 0 bases and the J gene end by 8 bases; junction bases not matched to a gene: 7.

This clone has a single count. The chain has TRBV3-1 (or the pseudogene TRBV3-2) and TRBJ2-1; D gene ambiguous. Germline V CDR1 and CDR2: LGHDT, YNNKEL (reference sequence). Trimming took 4 bases from V and 7 from J, leaving 11 bases between them. This CDR3 contains 13 residues. CDR3 loop: CASSRQGLNEQFF. CDR3 DNA sequence: TGTGCCAGCAGCCGCCAAGGGTTAAATGAGCAGTTCTTC.

The V and J genes are TRBV6-5 and TRBJ1-5; D unresolved. Trimming cost V 2 bases and J 0 bases, with 5 bases left between them. CDR3 length: 14 residues. CDR1 and CDR2 (germline): MNHEY, SVGAGI. CDR3 residues: CASSYDDSNQPQHF. CDR3 nucleotide sequence: TGTGCCAGCAGTTACGACGATAGCAATCAGCCCCAGCATTTT.

The chain couples TRBV5-1 to TRBJ2-5, with D tentatively TRBD2 (5 bases). Germline V CDR1 and CDR2: SGHRS, YFSETQ. This CDR3 spans 15 amino acids. The V end lost 3 bases, the J end lost 2 bases, and 14 bases lay between the germline ends. For the CDR3, the DNA is TGCGCCAGCAGCTGGAGGCGGGCGACACAAGAGACCCAGTACTTC. Protein sequence: CASSWRRATQETQYF.

This clone was picked up one time. V usage is TRBV3-1 (or the pseudogene TRBV3-2) and J usage is TRBJ1-5; 10 bases are shared with TRBD1. The V and J ends lost 5 bases and 5 bases, in that order; junction bases with no gene match: 0. This CDR3 has 13 amino acids. The germline gives CDR1 LGHDT, CDR2 YNNKEL (reference sequence). The DNA for the CDR3 is TGTGCCAGCAGCGGGACAGGGGATCAGCCCCAGCATTTT. Protein sequence: CASSGTGDQPQHF.

This chain joins TRBV6-1 and TRBJ1-3, with TRBD1 as a possible D gene (6 bases). The CDR3 totals 17 residues. V was shortened by 4 bases and J by 0 bases, with 16 bases between the two germline ends. The germline gives CDR1 MNHNS, CDR2 SASEGT. The CDR3 DNA follows: TGTGCCAGCAGTGGAACGACAGGCGGGAGCTCTGGAAACACCATATATTTT. This codes for CASSGTTGGSSGNTIYF.

The V call is TRBV9, the J call TRBJ1-1; D remains unclear. The CDR3 has 14 amino acids. Trimming removed 4 bases from V and 0 bases from J, with 10 bases in between. CDR1 is SGDLS, CDR2 YYNGEE, per germline. CDR3 protein: CASSLRTVNTEAFF. DNA of the CDR3: TGTGCCAGCAGCCTTAGGACGGTGAACACTGAAGCTTTCTTT.